This T cell receptor beta chain was captured in a study of blood T cell repertoires in COVID-19. For the study at large: Both acute and convalescent COVID-19 samples were obtained from the United States, Italy and Spain.

V shed 5 bases and J 5 bases; nucleotides not matched to a gene: 9. The CDR3 sequence is 15 residues long. The germline CDR1 and CDR2 sequences are MDHEN and SYDVKM. The repertoire was sequenced with immunoSEQ multiplex PCR; TCRdb's copy has only in-frame clones and lacks some. The table includes 110,000 to 150,000 clones, over 65% detected once. Donors were grouped by their self-reported clinical history. The chain links TRBV28 to TRBJ1-1; 9 bases are shared with TRBD1. The sequence derives from a woman aged 45-60 years who had recovered from COVID-19. Material: PBMCs or T cells enriched from blood (not recorded which). The CDR3 loop is CASSGQGLSITEAFF. CDR3 sequence (DNA): TGTGCCAGCAGTGGACAGGGGCTTAGTATTACTGAAGCTTTCTTT.